This TCR beta chain was captured by sequencing in a study of T cell changes during pregnancy in multiple sclerosis. Trimming left V 0 bases short and J 3 bases short, with 8 bases between. The CDR3 has 14 amino acids. Germline CDR1 is MNHEY and CDR2 is SVGAGI. Measured with immunoSEQ multiplex PCR; TCRdb has only the in-frame clones, and not every one. In the table there are 50,000 to 65,000 clones, approximately 93% of which are singletons. This sequence was found in a female donor with multiple sclerosis, enrolled in a pregnancy study. The V gene is TRBV6-5, the J gene TRBJ2-5; the D gene is possibly TRBD2 (5 bases). The starting material was CD8+ T cells from peripheral blood mononuclear cells, obtained in the second trimester of pregnancy. CDR3 region: CASSYSDGEETQYF. The CDR3 coding sequence is TGTGCCAGCAGTTACTCGGACGGGGAAGAGACCCAGTACTTC.